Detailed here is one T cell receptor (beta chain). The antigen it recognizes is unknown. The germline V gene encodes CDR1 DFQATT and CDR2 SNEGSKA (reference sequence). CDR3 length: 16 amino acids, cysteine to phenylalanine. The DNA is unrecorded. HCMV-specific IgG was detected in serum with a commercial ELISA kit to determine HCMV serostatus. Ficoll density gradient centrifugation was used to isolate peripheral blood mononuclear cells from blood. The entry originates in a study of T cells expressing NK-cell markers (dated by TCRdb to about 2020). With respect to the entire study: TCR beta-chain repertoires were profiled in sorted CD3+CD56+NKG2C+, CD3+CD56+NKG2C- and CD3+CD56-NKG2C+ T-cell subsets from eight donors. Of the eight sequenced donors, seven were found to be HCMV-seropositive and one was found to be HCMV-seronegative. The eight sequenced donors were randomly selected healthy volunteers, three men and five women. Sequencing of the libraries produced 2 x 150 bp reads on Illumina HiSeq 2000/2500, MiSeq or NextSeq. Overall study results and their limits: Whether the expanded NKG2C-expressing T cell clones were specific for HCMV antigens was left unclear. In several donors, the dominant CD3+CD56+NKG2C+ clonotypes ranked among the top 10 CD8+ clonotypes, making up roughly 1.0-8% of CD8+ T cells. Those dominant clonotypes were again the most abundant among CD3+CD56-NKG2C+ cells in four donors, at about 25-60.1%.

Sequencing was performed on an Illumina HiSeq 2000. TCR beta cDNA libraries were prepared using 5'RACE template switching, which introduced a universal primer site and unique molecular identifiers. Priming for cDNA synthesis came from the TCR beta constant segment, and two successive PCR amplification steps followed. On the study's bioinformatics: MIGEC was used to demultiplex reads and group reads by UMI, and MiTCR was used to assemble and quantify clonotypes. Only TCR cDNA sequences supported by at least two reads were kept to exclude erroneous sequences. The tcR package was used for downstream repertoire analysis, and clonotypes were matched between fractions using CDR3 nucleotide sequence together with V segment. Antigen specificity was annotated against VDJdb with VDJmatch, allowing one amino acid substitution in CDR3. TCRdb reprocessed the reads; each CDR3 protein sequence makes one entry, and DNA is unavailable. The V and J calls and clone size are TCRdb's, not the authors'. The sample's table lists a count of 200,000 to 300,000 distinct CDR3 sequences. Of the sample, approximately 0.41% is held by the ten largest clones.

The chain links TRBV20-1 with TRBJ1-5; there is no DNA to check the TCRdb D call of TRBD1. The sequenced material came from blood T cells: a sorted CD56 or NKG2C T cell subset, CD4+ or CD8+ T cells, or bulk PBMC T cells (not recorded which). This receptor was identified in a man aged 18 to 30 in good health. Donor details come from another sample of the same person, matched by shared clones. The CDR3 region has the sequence CSARPTGGRTNQPQHF.